The 6 T cell receptor beta chains below come from one sample, sequenced in a study of cytomegalovirus exposure and HLA in healthy donors. Primers included in the PCR were 60 Vbeta and 13 Jbeta primers. Generated by immunoSEQ multiplex PCR, the TCRdb table keeps only in-frame clones and is missing some. The sample has around 88,000 clones; about four fifths are singletons. Material: PBMCs. All receptors come from a woman in her 40s in good health and CMV-seropositive.

Of note for this clone: Other DNA sequences within the sample encode an identical CDR3. This chain links TRBV7-2 with TRBJ1-3; weak D call: TRBD1 (5 bases). CDR1 is SGHTA and CDR2 is FQGNSA in the germline V gene. There are 14 residues in the CDR3. V was cut by 5 bases and J by 1 base, with 9 bases left in between. CDR3 sequence reads: CASSPQGSGNTIYF. CDR3 in DNA: TGTGCCAGCAGCCCCCAGGGTTCTGGAAACACCATATATTTT.

V and J are TRBV18 and TRBJ1-2; D perhaps matches TRBD1 (6 bases). V dropped 3 bases and J dropped 0 bases, with 14 bases sitting between them. This CDR3 has 16 residues. Germline CDR1 reads KGHSH; CDR2 reads LQKENI. In nucleotides, the CDR3 is TGTGCCAGCTCACCCAGGGGCAGGGACCCTAACTATGGCTACACCTTC. As protein: CASSPRGRDPNYGYTF. The whole variable domain, filled in from reference TRBV18 and TRBJ1-2, reads NAGVMQNPRHLVRRRGQEARLRCSPMKGHSHVYWYRQLPEEGLKFMVYLQKENIIDESGMPKERFSAEFPKEGPSILRIQQVVRGDSAAYFCASSPRGRDPNYGYTFGSGTRLTVV.

A few counts support this clone. V is TRBV2 and J is TRBJ2-1, with TRBD2 matching 8 bases. V shed 8 bases and J 7 bases; nucleotides not matched to a gene: 16. The CDR3 runs to 16 residues. CDR1 and CDR2 from the germline V gene are SNHLY and FYNNEI. The chain's CDR3 is CASLPGLGLGFNEQFF. The CDR3 DNA follows: TGTGCCAGCCTTCCGGGACTAGGGCTAGGATTTAATGAGCAGTTCTTC.

This clone was detected only a few times. The chain has TRBV6-6 and TRBJ1-1; D may be TRBD1 (6 bases). The CDR3 covers 15 residues. The germline V and J ends were trimmed by 7 bases and 0 bases, with 15 bases remaining between them. Germline V gene data show CDR1 as MNHNY and CDR2 as SVGAGI (reference sequence). The CDR3 region is CASTFRGGMNTEAFF. DNA for the CDR3: TGTGCCAGCACTTTTAGGGGGGGAATGAACACTGAAGCTTTCTTT.

The rearrangement joins TRBV4-2 to TRBJ1-1; possible D gene TRBD1, 5 bases. Germline V gene data show CDR1 as LGHNA and CDR2 as YNFKEQ. This CDR3 is built from 15 residues. The ends were cut back, 0 bases at V and 0 bases at J, with 8 bases in the middle. The CDR3 nucleotides read TGTGCCAGCAGCCAAGATAGACAGATGAACACTGAAGCTTTCTTT. It is translated as CASSQDRQMNTEAFF.

This clone was counted a few times. The J gene is TRBJ2-3, the V gene TRBV27, with 9 nucleotides matching TRBD2. Germline V gene sequence: CDR1 MNHEY, CDR2 SMNVEV (reference sequence). This CDR3 has 16 amino acids. J was trimmed by 1 base and V by 4 bases; bases with no gene match: 6. DNA of the CDR3: TGTGCCAGCAGTTCGGTTAGCGGGAGCGGCACAGATACGCAGTATTTT. Its protein product is CASSSVSGSGTDTQYF.